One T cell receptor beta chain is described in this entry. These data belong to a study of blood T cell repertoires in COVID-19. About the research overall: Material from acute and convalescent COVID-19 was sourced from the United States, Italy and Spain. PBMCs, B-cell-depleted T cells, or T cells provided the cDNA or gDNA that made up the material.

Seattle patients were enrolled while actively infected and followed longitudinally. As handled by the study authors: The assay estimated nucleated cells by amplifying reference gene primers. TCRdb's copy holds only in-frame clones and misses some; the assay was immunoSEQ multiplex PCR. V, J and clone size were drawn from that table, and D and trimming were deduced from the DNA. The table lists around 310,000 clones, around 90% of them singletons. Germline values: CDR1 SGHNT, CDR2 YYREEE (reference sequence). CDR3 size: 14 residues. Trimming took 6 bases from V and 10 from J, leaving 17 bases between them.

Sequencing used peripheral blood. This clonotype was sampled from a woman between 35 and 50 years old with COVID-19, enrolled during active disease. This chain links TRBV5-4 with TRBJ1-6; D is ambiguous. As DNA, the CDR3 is TGTGCCAGCAAGGCTGTGGCGCGGGAATCACCCCTCCACTTT. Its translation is CASKAVARESPLHF.